The next 24 T cell receptor beta chains were all read from a single sample in a study of beta chain features in type 1 diabetes. The whole isolated RNA underwent reverse transcription, so sequencing captured expressed TCRB transcripts. Sequenced by immunoSEQ multiplex PCR; TCRdb stores in-frame clones only, minus some. The sample has 130,000 to 150,000 clones; under 60% are singletons. The sample comprised Tregs from blood. These receptors were obtained from a man between 18 and 35 years old in good health.

The chain employs TRBV18 and TRBJ2-5; 11 bases are shared with TRBD2. Germline trimming cut 6 bases from V and 2 bases from J; bases unmatched to any gene: 5. Germline V lookup: CDR1 KGHSH, CDR2 LQKENI. The CDR3 extends over 15 amino acids. The DNA for the CDR3 is TGTGCCAGCTCCCGGACTAGCGGGTTACAAGAGACCCAGTACTTC. Translated: CASSRTSGLQETQYF. The whole variable domain, filled in from reference TRBV18 and TRBJ2-5, reads NAGVMQNPRHLVRRRGQEARLRCSPMKGHSHVYWYRQLPEEGLKFMVYLQKENIIDESGMPKERFSAEFPKEGPSILRIQQVVRGDSAAYFCASSRTSGLQETQYFGPGTRLLVL.

The J gene is TRBJ2-7, the V gene TRBV29-1; D is uncertain. CDR1 SQVTM and CDR2 ANQGSEA come from the germline V gene. The CDR3 contains 12 residues. Trimming cost V 0 bases and J 4 bases, with 7 bases left between them. In DNA form, the CDR3 reads TGCAGCGTTGAAGATCACAAGTACGAGCAGTACTTC. Residues: CSVEDHKYEQYF.

The rearrangement links TRBV27 to TRBJ2-1, with D perhaps TRBD2 (6 bases). The CDR3 is 14 amino acids. The germline gives CDR1 MNHEY, CDR2 SMNVEV (reference sequence). The V end was cut by 5 bases, the J end by 9 bases, with 17 bases between. CDR3 bases: TGTGCCAGCAGTCACGGCGGATTGGGGGGTGAGCAGTTCTTC. Translated, it gives CASSHGGLGGEQFF.

The chain employs TRBV6-5 and TRBJ2-7, with 9 bases that match TRBD1. There are 13 residues in the CDR3. Germline trimming cut 6 bases from V and 8 bases from J; bases unmatched to any gene: 8. CDR1 MNHEY and CDR2 SVGAGI come from the germline V gene. The CDR3 here is CASSRQGEVKQYF. Written as DNA, the CDR3 is TGTGCCAGCAGCCGACAGGGGGAAGTAAAGCAGTACTTC.

The V gene is TRBV29-1, the J gene TRBJ2-7; 10 bases are a match to TRBD1. Unmatched junction bases numbered 7, after V lost 3 bases and J lost 2 bases. Germline CDR1 and CDR2: SQVTM and ANQGSEA. The CDR3 is made up of 15 amino acids. The CDR3 region has the DNA TGCAGCGTTGACTCGGGACAGGGGACACCCTACGAGCAGTACTTC. It translates to CSVDSGQGTPYEQYF.

This clone turned up a few times. The V call is TRBV29-1, the J call TRBJ2-2, with 9 bases matching TRBD1. The CDR3 covers 15 residues. Germline assignment: CDR1 SQVTM and CDR2 ANQGSEA. With V trimmed by 6 bases and J by 5 bases, 10 bases remained unmatched. The CDR3 nucleotides read TGCAGCGTGTTCGGACGGGACAGGGATACCGGGGAGCTGTTTTTT. It codes for CSVFGRDRDTGELFF.

The chain couples TRBV29-1 to TRBJ2-4; 9 nucleotides align to TRBD2. Germline lookup yields CDR1 SQVTM and CDR2 ANQGSEA. The CDR3 contains 13 residues. Trimming took 6 bases from V and 6 from J; bases not matched to a gene: 6. The CDR3 protein is CSVAGGHGNIQYF. The DNA of the CDR3 is TGCAGCGTCGCGGGAGGGCATGGAAACATTCAGTACTTC.

V and J are TRBV7-9 and TRBJ2-7, with TRBD1 matching over 7 bases. With 1 base clipped from V and 3 bases from J, the junction kept 6 bases outside the gene matches. The CDR3 is 15 amino acids. CDR1 and CDR2 from the germline V gene are SEHNR and FQNEAQ (reference sequence). The CDR3: CASSLVIAGGYEQYF. DNA of the CDR3: TGTGCCAGCAGCTTAGTAATCGCAGGGGGCTACGAGCAGTACTTC.

The chain uses TRBV28 and TRBJ1-4; 7 nucleotides line up with TRBD1. Trimming cost V 7 bases and J 8 bases; bases outside gene matches: 13. The V gene's germline CDR1 is MDHEN and CDR2 SYDVKM. This CDR3 contains 15 residues. The CDR3 nucleotides read TGTGCCAGCACCTCTCCGACAGGGTTCGAGGAAAAACTGTTTTTT. This sequence encodes CASTSPTGFEEKLFF.

This clone has just a few counts. V and J are TRBV6-1 and TRBJ2-1; TRBD1 matches at 9 bases. There are 15 residues in the CDR3. CDR1 and CDR2 (germline): MNHNS, SASEGT. V was clipped by 5 bases and J by 2 bases; unmatched bases: 4. The chain's CDR3 is CASSFRQGAYNEQFF. The CDR3 region has the DNA TGTGCCAGCAGTTTTAGACAGGGGGCCTACAATGAGCAGTTCTTC.

This clone was seen more than once but under ten times. This chain uses TRBV6-1 with TRBJ1-4, with 7 bases identical to TRBD1. Germline V gene lookup returns CDR1 MNHNS and CDR2 SASEGT. The CDR3 has 14 amino acids. V dropped 6 bases and J dropped 6; count of bases not matched to a gene: 7. The CDR3 sequence: CASSRTGRYEKLFF. The CDR3 DNA reads as TGTGCCAGCAGCAGGACAGGACGATATGAAAAACTGTTTTTT.

The chain carries TRBV30 and TRBJ2-3, with 9 positions matching TRBD2. CDR1 is GTSNPN and CDR2 is SVGIG in the germline V gene (reference sequence). The V and J ends lost 4 bases and 4 bases, in that order; junction bases with no gene match: 6. There are 14 residues in the CDR3. This CDR3 reads CAWKIAGGADTQYF. CDR3 nucleotides: TGTGCCTGGAAGATCGCGGGAGGGGCAGATACGCAGTATTTT.

CDR3 protein: CASAKGETRLGLNEQFF. Written as DNA, the CDR3 is TGTGCCAGCGCTAAGGGGGAGACCAGGCTGGGTCTCAATGAGCAGTTCTTC. The chain recombines TRBV27 with TRBJ2-1; possibly TRBD1 for D (6 bases). The CDR3 runs 17 residues. V was cut by 8 bases and J by 6 bases, with 26 bases left in between. Germline V gives CDR1 MNHEY, CDR2 SMNVEV (reference sequence).

CDR3 residues: CASRGTNQETQYF. The CDR3 DNA reads TGTGCCAGCAGGGGGACTAACCAAGAGACCCAGTACTTC. The chain recombines TRBV6-1 with TRBJ2-5, with TRBD2 identical over 7 bases. Germline values: CDR1 MNHNS, CDR2 SASEGT. There are 13 residues in the CDR3. The V and J ends lost 6 bases and 0 bases, in that order; junction bases with no gene match: 1.

This clone turned up a few times. This rearrangement joins TRBV7-2 to TRBJ2-1; TRBD2 matches at 8 bases. With 5 bases clipped from V and 6 bases from J, the junction kept 12 bases outside the gene matches. This CDR3 region has 16 residues. CDR1 is SGHTA, CDR2 FQGNSA, per germline. The DNA for the CDR3 is TGTGCCAGCAGCCACAATCGGGAGCGGGAGCGCAATGAGCAGTTCTTC. Amino acids: CASSHNRERERNEQFF. The entire variable domain, with the rest obtained from reference TRBV7-2 and TRBJ2-1, is as follows: GAGVSQSPSNKVTEKGKDVELRCDPISGHTALYWYRQSLGQGLEFLIYFQGNSAPDKSGLPSDRFSAERTGGSVSTLTIQRTQQEDSAVYLCASSHNRERERNEQFFGPGTRLTVL.

The chain is built from TRBV6-5 and TRBJ2-1; 9 bases align to TRBD1. The V gene end was trimmed by 4 bases and the J gene end by 5 bases; junction bases not matched to a gene: 0. This CDR3 is 13 amino acids long. Germline CDR1 and CDR2: MNHEY and SVGAGI. In nucleotides, the CDR3 is TGTGCCAGCAGTTGGGACAGGGACAATGAGCAGTTCTTC. Its translation is CASSWDRDNEQFF.

This chain links TRBV5-1 with TRBJ1-2; 10 nucleotides agree with TRBD1. Germline V gene sequence: CDR1 SGHRS, CDR2 YFSETQ. V shed 4 bases and J 6 bases; nucleotides not matched to a gene: 9. The CDR3 spans 15 residues. The DNA for the CDR3 is TGCGCCAGCAGCGACCGGACAGGGGGTGTTGATGGCTACACCTTC. It is translated as CASSDRTGGVDGYTF.

This clone was observed a few times. This chain joins TRBV29-1 and TRBJ2-7, with TRBD1 as a possible D gene (6 bases). Trimming pared 7 bases from V and 2 bases from J, leaving 12 bases between. The CDR3 loop spans 12 amino acids. The germline V gene has CDR1 SQVTM and CDR2 ANQGSEA. The CDR3 here is CSARTETYEQYF. The CDR3 region has the DNA TGCAGCGCTAGGACAGAGACCTACGAGCAGTACTTC.

The V and J genes are TRBV5-4 and TRBJ2-5; tentative D call: TRBD2 (6 bases). Germline V CDR1 and CDR2: SGHNT, YYREEE (reference sequence). This CDR3 region has 19 residues. Trimming cost V 2 bases and J 1 base, with 24 bases left between them. The CDR3 coding sequence is TGTGCCAGCAGCTTAGTTGTCTTCTCGGGTAGCGGCTTCCAAGAGACCCAGTACTTC. This codes for CASSLVVFSGSGFQETQYF.

As concerns this clone: This sample includes further DNA sequences coding for the same CDR3. The V call is TRBV4-2, the J call TRBJ2-7; possibly TRBD2 for D (6 bases). The V gene lost 0 bases and the J gene lost 1 base, with 7 bases spanning the gap. This CDR3 comprises 14 residues. Germline loops: CDR1 LGHNA, CDR2 YNFKEQ. CDR3 protein: CASSQDGTSYEQYF. The CDR3 nucleotides are TGTGCCAGCAGCCAAGATGGGACTTCCTACGAGCAGTACTTC.

This chain connects TRBV7-9 to TRBJ1-2, with 8 bases matching TRBD1. V shed 3 bases and J 7 bases; nucleotides not matched to a gene: 4. The CDR3 loop spans 13 amino acids. Germline CDR1 and CDR2: SEHNR and FQNEAQ (reference sequence). DNA of the CDR3: TGTGCCAGCAGCTTGGGACAGGAATTTGGCTACACCTTC. Its translation: CASSLGQEFGYTF. Full variable domain (remainder filled in from reference TRBV7-9 and TRBJ1-2): DTGVSQNPRHKITKRGQNVTFRCDPISEHNRLYWYRQTLGQGPEFLTYFQNEAQLEKSRLLSDRFSAERPKGSFSTLEIQRTEQGDSAMYLCASSLGQEFGYTFGSGTRLTVV.

The gene calls are TRBV5-1 and TRBJ2-5; 9 bases are a match to TRBD1. Germline CDR1 and CDR2: SGHRS and YFSETQ. V trimming: 4 bases; J trimming: 3 bases; junction bases outside the gene matches: 4. The CDR3 is 14 residues long. CDR3 DNA: TGCGCCAGCAGCCCGACAGGGGGTAAAGAGACCCAGTACTTC. Amino acid sequence: CASSPTGGKETQYF.

This clone was detected only a few times. The CDR3 nucleotides read TGTGCCAGCAGCCCCGGGAGAGAGGCTGAAGCTTTCTTT. It codes for CASSPGREAEAFF. The chain employs TRBV7-3 and TRBJ1-1; no firm D call. Germline V gene data show CDR1 as SGHTA and CDR2 as FQGTGA. V shed 5 bases and J shed 6 bases, with 13 bases lying between them. This CDR3 has 13 amino acids.

J is TRBJ2-3 and V is TRBV4-3; 14 bases agree with TRBD2. Germline V lookup: CDR1 LGHNA, CDR2 YSLEER. Trimming removed 4 bases from V and 6 bases from J; junction bases left unmatched: 6. The CDR3 is 16 residues long. The CDR3 reads CASSRRLAGGQDTQYF. The CDR3 nucleotides read TGCGCCAGCAGCCGGAGACTAGCGGGGGGGCAGGATACGCAGTATTTT.